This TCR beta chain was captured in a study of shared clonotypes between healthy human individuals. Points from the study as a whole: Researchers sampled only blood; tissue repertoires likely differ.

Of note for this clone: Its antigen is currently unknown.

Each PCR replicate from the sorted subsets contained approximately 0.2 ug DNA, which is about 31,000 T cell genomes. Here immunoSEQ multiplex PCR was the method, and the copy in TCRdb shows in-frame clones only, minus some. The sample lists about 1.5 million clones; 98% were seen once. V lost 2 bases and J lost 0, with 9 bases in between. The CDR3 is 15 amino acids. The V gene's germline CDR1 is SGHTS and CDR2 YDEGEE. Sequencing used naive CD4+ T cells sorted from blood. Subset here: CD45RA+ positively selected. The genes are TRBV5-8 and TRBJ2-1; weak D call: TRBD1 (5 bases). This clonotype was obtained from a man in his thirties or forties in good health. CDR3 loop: CASSFRQSSYNEQFF. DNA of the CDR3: TGTGCCAGCAGCTTCCGACAGAGCTCCTACAATGAGCAGTTCTTC.